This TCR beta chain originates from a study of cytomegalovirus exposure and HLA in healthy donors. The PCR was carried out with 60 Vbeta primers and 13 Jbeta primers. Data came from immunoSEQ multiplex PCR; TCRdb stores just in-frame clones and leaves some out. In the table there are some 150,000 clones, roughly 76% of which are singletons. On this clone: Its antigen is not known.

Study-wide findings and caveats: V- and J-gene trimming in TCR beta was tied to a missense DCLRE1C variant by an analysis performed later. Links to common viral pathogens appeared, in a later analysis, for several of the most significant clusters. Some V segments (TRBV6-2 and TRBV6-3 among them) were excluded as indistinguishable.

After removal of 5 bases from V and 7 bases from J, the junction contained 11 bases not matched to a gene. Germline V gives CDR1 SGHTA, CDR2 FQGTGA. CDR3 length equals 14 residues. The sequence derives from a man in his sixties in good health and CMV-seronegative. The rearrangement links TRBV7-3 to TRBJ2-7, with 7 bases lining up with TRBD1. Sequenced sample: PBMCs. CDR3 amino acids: CASSPSGQTTEQYF. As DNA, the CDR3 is TGTGCCAGCAGCCCCTCGGGACAGACAACAGAGCAGTACTTC.